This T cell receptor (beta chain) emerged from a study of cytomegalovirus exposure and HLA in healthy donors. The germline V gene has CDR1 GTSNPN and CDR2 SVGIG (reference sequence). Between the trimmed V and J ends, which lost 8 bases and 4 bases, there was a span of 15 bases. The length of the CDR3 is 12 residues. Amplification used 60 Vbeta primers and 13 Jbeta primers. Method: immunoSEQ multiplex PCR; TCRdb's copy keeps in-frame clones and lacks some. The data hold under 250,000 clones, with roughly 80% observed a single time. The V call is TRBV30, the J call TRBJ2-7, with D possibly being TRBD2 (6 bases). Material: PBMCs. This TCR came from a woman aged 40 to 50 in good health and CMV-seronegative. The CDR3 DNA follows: TGTGCCAGCGGGTTACAGATTTACGAGCAGTACTTC. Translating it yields CASGLQIYEQYF.